The 22 T cell receptor beta chains reported below all come from one sample, sequenced in a study of blood T cell repertoires in COVID-19 (dated by TCRdb to 2018 to 2021). Libraries were prepared through the immunoSEQ multiplex PCR assay. The immuneACCESS repertoire file appears here via TCRdb, limited to in-frame rearrangements. These files lack a portion of the clones; in checked studies, under half of the deficit traces to unresolved V genes, and the cause of the others is not known. This sample lists around 90,000 clones; 70% to 90% were detected once. The ten largest clonotypes hold 2.1% of the sample. Source material: peripheral blood. Receptors were obtained from a man aged 45-65 years with COVID-19, enrolled during active disease.

The chain carries TRBV7-2 and TRBJ2-7; no definite D call. The CDR3 is 12 residues long. The V gene lost 1 base and the J gene lost 5 bases, with 6 bases spanning the gap. Germline V lookup: CDR1 SGHTA, CDR2 FQGNSA. The CDR3 coding sequence is TGTGCCAGCAGCTTAGATTTCAACGAGCAGTACTTC. It encodes CASSLDFNEQYF.

The rearrangement links TRBV5-5 to TRBJ2-3; the D gene is possibly TRBD1 (5 bases). The CDR3 consists of 15 residues. Germline-derived CDR1 and CDR2 are SGHKS and YYEKEE (reference sequence). Trimming pared 5 bases from V and 2 bases from J, leaving 15 bases between. This CDR3 is CASSLQAGSTDTQYF. Here the CDR3 DNA reads TGTGCCAGCAGTTTACAAGCAGGGTCCACAGATACGCAGTATTTT.

The CDR3 nucleotides are TGTGCCAGCAGTGTCGGGACAGGGAGTCAGCCCCAGCATTTT. This gives the protein CASSVGTGSQPQHF. The chain employs TRBV27 and TRBJ1-5; TRBD1 agrees at 9 bases. The germline gives CDR1 MNHEY, CDR2 SMNVEV (reference sequence). The trim removed 5 bases at V and 6 bases at J, leaving 5 bases unmatched. The CDR3 extends over 14 amino acids.

The chain combines TRBV2 with TRBJ2-5; D is uncertain. Germline CDR1 is SNHLY and CDR2 is FYNNEI. This CDR3 contains 13 residues. V shed 6 bases and J shed 0 bases, with 8 bases lying between them. The CDR3: CASSLDNQETQYF. The CDR3 DNA sequence: TGTGCCAGCAGCCTAGATAACCAAGAGACCCAGTACTTC.

The chain has TRBV5-6 and TRBJ1-1; TRBD1 agrees at 8 bases. The CDR3 spans 14 residues. Trimming removed 2 bases from V and 4 bases from J; junction bases left unmatched: 4. Germline lookup yields CDR1 SGHDT and CDR2 YYEEEE. The CDR3 is CASSFQGAGTEAFF. DNA for the CDR3: TGTGCCAGCAGCTTCCAGGGGGCAGGCACTGAAGCTTTCTTT.

V usage is TRBV9 and J usage is TRBJ1-2; 9 bases align to TRBD1. The J segment lost 4 bases and the V segment lost 4 bases, leaving 17 bases of the junction unmatched. The CDR3 totals 18 residues. Germline-derived CDR1 and CDR2 are SGDLS and YYNGEE. The CDR3: CASSSTTRQGVRGYGYTF. CDR3 DNA sequence: TGTGCCAGCAGCTCGACAACCAGACAGGGGGTCAGGGGCTATGGCTACACCTTC.

The genes are TRBV5-4 and TRBJ1-4; D is perhaps TRBD1 (5 bases). The germline V gene encodes CDR1 SGHNT and CDR2 YYREEE (reference sequence). The length of the CDR3 is 15 residues. V was shortened by 0 bases and J by 5 bases, with 11 bases between the two germline ends. The CDR3 DNA reads TGTGCCAGCAGCTTGGGCGCAGGGCTGAATGAAAAACTGTTTTTT. Translating it yields CASSLGAGLNEKLFF.

V and J are TRBV5-4 and TRBJ2-3; TRBD2 matches at 10 bases. The CDR3 covers 17 residues. Germline CDR1 SGHNT, CDR2 YYREEE (reference sequence). V shed 4 bases and J 2 bases; nucleotides not matched to a gene: 10. The CDR3 nucleotides are TGTGCCAGCAGCCCGTTATCCACTAGCGGGGCCACAGATACGCAGTATTTT. As protein: CASSPLSTSGATDTQYF.

The chain recombines TRBV19 with TRBJ1-3; 7 bases match TRBD1. Germline CDR1 reads LNHDA; CDR2 reads SQIVND (reference sequence). CDR3 size: 13 residues. V lost 6 bases and J lost 4; bases outside the gene matches: 3. CDR3 residues: CASRKGQGNTIYF. The CDR3 nucleotides are TGTGCCAGTAGAAAGGGACAGGGAAACACCATATATTTT.

The chain recombines TRBV6-5 with TRBJ2-5; tentative D call: TRBD2 (5 bases). The CDR3 contains 15 residues. Germline CDR1 MNHEY, CDR2 SVGAGI. V lost 6 bases and J 4 bases, leaving 18 bases between the germline ends. The CDR3 region is CASSRVTAGGETQYF. In nucleotides, the CDR3 is TGTGCCAGCAGCCGTGTCACTGCGGGTGGAGAGACCCAGTACTTC.

The CDR3 DNA is TGTGCCAGCAGCGCCCGGACTTTGAACACTGAAGCTTTCTTT. Translation: CASSARTLNTEAFF. The chain recombines TRBV7-2 with TRBJ1-1, with D unclear. The CDR3 spans 14 residues. Per the germline V gene, CDR1 is SGHTA and CDR2 is FQGNSA. V lost 5 bases to trimming and J lost 0 bases, with 10 bases between them.

The genes are TRBV6-5 and TRBJ2-7, with no clear D. Trimming cost V 3 bases and J 4 bases, with 10 bases left between them. CDR1 and CDR2 (germline): MNHEY, SVGAGI. CDR3 length: 13 amino acids. The CDR3 here is CASSYSRGYEQYF. The CDR3 region has the DNA TGTGCCAGCAGTTATTCGCGCGGTTACGAGCAGTACTTC.

The chain carries TRBV30 and TRBJ1-1, with TRBD1 identical over 9 bases. The germline V gene encodes CDR1 GTSNPN and CDR2 SVGIG (reference sequence). The CDR3 runs 17 residues. Germline trimming cut 0 bases from V and 0 bases from J; bases unmatched to any gene: 8. CDR3 residues: CAWSVSDRGQMNTEAFF. Here the CDR3 DNA reads TGTGCCTGGAGTGTATCGGACAGGGGACAAATGAACACTGAAGCTTTCTTT.

The chain recombines TRBV27 with TRBJ1-4; 7 positions agree with TRBD1. Trimming removed 4 bases from V and 0 bases from J; junction bases left unmatched: 5. The CDR3 has 16 residues. Germline CDR1 reads MNHEY; CDR2 reads SMNVEV (reference sequence). CDR3 in DNA: TGTGCCAGCAGTTCAACAGGGGTCGCAACTAATGAAAAACTGTTTTTT. Translated, it gives CASSSTGVATNEKLFF.

The chain recombines TRBV7-2 with TRBJ1-5, with D hard to call. Germline V lookup: CDR1 SGHTA, CDR2 FQGNSA. The CDR3 consists of 14 residues. With 1 base removed from V and 2 bases from J, the gap between germline ends came to 6 bases. The CDR3 loop reads CASSLGHGNQPQHF. As DNA, the CDR3 is TGTGCCAGCAGCTTAGGGCACGGCAATCAGCCCCAGCATTTT.

The chain is built from TRBV30 and TRBJ1-6; possibly TRBD1 for D (5 bases). Germline V gene sequence: CDR1 GTSNPN, CDR2 SVGIG (reference sequence). The V gene lost 0 bases and the J gene lost 11 bases, with 11 bases spanning the gap. CDR3 length equals 13 residues. The CDR3, as DNA: TGTGCCTGGAGTGTGGGGGGACGGACACCCCTCCACTTT. The encoded protein is CAWSVGGRTPLHF.

The chain is built from TRBV5-1 and TRBJ2-7; TRBD2 matches at 8 bases. CDR1 SGHRS and CDR2 YFSETQ come from the germline V gene. V lost 4 bases to trimming and J lost 6 bases; unmatched junction nucleotides: 9. CDR3 length: 14 residues. CDR3 sequence (DNA): TGCGCCAGCAGCGAGGGACTAGGGCGGGGCGAGCAGTACTTC. Amino acids: CASSEGLGRGEQYF. Full variable domain (outside the CDR3, taken from reference TRBV5-1 and TRBJ2-7): KAGVTQTPRYLIKTRGQQVTLSCSPISGHRSVSWYQQTPGQGLQFLFEYFSETQRNKGNFPGRFSGRQFSNSRSEMNVSTLELGDSALYLCASSEGLGRGEQYFGPGTRLTVT.

The genes are TRBV18 and TRBJ2-6, with 7 bases identical to TRBD2. Germline V gives CDR1 KGHSH, CDR2 LQKENI. The CDR3 contains 16 residues. The V and J ends lost 2 bases and 4 bases, in that order; junction bases with no gene match: 5. Here the CDR3 reads CASSPKAGSGANVLTF. Written as DNA, the CDR3 is TGTGCCAGCTCACCAAAAGCGGGATCCGGGGCCAACGTCCTGACTTTC.

J is TRBJ1-2 and V is TRBV29-1, with D tentatively TRBD1 (6 bases). The V gene's germline CDR1 is SQVTM and CDR2 ANQGSEA. The CDR3 runs to 14 residues. The V end was cut by 3 bases, the J end by 0 bases, with 11 bases between. Here the CDR3 reads CSVDRGQANYGYTF. The CDR3 DNA sequence: TGCAGCGTTGACAGGGGCCAAGCTAACTATGGCTACACCTTC.

The chain has TRBV3-1 (or the pseudogene TRBV3-2) and TRBJ2-7; D is perhaps TRBD1 (5 bases). The V end was cut by 0 bases, the J end by 4 bases, with 13 bases between. This CDR3 has 15 residues. Per germline, CDR1 LGHDT and CDR2 YNNKEL (reference sequence). The CDR3 coding sequence is TGTGCCAGCAGCCAAGAGGGGCTTTTTGGTTACGAGCAGTACTTC. It is translated as CASSQEGLFGYEQYF.

The chain uses TRBV20-1 and TRBJ1-6; no clear D gene. The CDR3 has 15 residues. Germline V gene data show CDR1 as DFQATT and CDR2 as SNEGSKA (reference sequence). V shed 5 bases and J shed 0 bases, with 11 bases lying between them. The CDR3 sequence: CSARGGSSYNSPLHF. The CDR3 DNA follows: TGCAGTGCTCGTGGCGGGAGCTCCTATAATTCACCCCTCCACTTT.

The gene calls are TRBV7-2 and TRBJ2-5; D remains unclear. The CDR3 is 14 residues long. Germline V gives CDR1 SGHTA, CDR2 FQGNSA. V lost 2 bases and J 5 bases, leaving 12 bases between the germline ends. The CDR3: CASSLWVSAETQYF. The CDR3 DNA follows: TGTGCCAGCAGCTTATGGGTCTCAGCGGAGACCCAGTACTTC. Complete variable domain (other parts from reference TRBV7-2 and TRBJ2-5): GAGVSQSPSNKVTEKGKDVELRCDPISGHTALYWYRQSLGQGLEFLIYFQGNSAPDKSGLPSDRFSAERTGGSVSTLTIQRTQQEDSAVYLCASSLWVSAETQYFGPGTRLLVL.